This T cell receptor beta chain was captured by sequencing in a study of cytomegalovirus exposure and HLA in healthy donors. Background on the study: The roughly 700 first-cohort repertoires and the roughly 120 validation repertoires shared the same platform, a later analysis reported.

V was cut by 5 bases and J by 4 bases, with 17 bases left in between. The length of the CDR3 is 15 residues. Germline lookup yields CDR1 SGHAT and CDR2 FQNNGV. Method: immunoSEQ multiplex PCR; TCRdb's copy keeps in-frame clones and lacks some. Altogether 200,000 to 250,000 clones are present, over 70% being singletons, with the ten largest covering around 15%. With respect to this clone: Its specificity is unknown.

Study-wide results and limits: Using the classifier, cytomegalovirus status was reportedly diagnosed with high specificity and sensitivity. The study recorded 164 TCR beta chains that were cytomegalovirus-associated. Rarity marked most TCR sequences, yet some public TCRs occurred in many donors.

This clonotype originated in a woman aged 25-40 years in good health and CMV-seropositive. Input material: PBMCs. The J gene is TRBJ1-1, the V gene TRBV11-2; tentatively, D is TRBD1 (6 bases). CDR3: CASSPEWGAGTEAFF. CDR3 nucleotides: TGTGCCAGCAGCCCAGAGTGGGGGGCTGGCACTGAAGCTTTCTTT.